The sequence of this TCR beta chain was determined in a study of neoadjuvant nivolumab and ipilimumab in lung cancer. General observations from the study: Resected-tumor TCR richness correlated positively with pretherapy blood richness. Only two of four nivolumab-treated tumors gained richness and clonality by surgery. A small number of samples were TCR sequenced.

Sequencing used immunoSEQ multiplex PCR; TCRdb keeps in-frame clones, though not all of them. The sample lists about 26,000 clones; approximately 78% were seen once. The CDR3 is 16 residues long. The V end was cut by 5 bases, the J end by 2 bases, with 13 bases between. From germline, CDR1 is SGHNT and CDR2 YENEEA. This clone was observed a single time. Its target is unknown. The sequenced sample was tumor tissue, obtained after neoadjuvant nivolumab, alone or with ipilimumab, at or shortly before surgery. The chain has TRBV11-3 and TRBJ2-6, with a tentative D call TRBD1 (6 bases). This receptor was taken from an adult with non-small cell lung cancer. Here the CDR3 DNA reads TGTGCCAGCAGCGGGCTCACAGGGACTGGGGCCAACGTCCTGACTTTC. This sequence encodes CASSGLTGTGANVLTF.